One sample yielded the 25 T cell receptor beta chains listed below, sequenced in a study of blood T cell repertoires in COVID-19. Profiled with immunoSEQ multiplex PCR; TCRdb holds only in-frame clones, not every one. The data contain over 55,000 clones, roughly 87% of them seen just once; the ten biggest clones take up around 21%. The sequencing input was peripheral blood. The receptors derive from a woman over 75 with COVID-19, enrolled during active disease.

Only one count was recorded for this clone. The rearrangement joins TRBV19 to TRBJ1-1, with TRBD1 identical over 10 bases. The junction had 5 bases not matched to a gene; V was cut back by 3 bases and J by 4 bases. CDR1 is LNHDA and CDR2 is SQIVND in the germline V gene (reference sequence). CDR3 size: 15 residues. The CDR3 region is CASSMMGQGSTEAFF. CDR3 bases: TGTGCCAGTAGTATGATGGGACAGGGGTCCACTGAAGCTTTCTTT.

This clone came up once. The V gene is TRBV5-1, the J gene TRBJ2-2, with 7 nucleotides matching TRBD1. The CDR3 covers 15 residues. The ends lost 2 bases at V and 3 bases at J; junction bases unmatched: 4. Germline loops: CDR1 SGHRS, CDR2 YFSETQ. CDR3 DNA sequence: TGCGCCAGCAGCTTACAGGGGAGCGACACCGGGGAGCTGTTTTTT. This gives the protein CASSLQGSDTGELFF.

The rearrangement joins TRBV6-5 to TRBJ2-3; no firm D call. Germline V gene data show CDR1 as MNHEY and CDR2 as SVGAGI. The CDR3 is 15 residues long. V was clipped by 4 bases and J by 1 base, with 12 bases between them. The CDR3 here is CASSSGGGGTDTQYF. CDR3 nucleotides: TGTGCCAGCAGTTCCGGCGGTGGCGGCACAGATACGCAGTATTTT.

The CDR3, as DNA: TGTGCCAGCAGTTACACAGGGGGTTATAATTCACCCCTCCACTTT. This encodes CASSYTGGYNSPLHF. The chain combines TRBV27 with TRBJ1-6, with 8 bases fitting TRBD1. Per germline, CDR1 MNHEY and CDR2 SMNVEV (reference sequence). This CDR3 is built from 15 residues. Trimming took 4 bases from V and 4 from J; bases not matched to a gene: 3.

The chain couples TRBV5-1 to TRBJ1-5; the D gene is possibly TRBD1 (5 bases). The ends were cut back, 3 bases at V and 7 bases at J, with 26 bases in the middle. CDR1 is SGHRS and CDR2 is YFSETQ in the germline V gene. This CDR3 has 18 amino acids. Here the CDR3 DNA reads TGCGCCAGCAGCTGGCCCTTTGGGGGACCCGATAGCGGGCAGCCCCAGCATTTT. Translated, it gives CASSWPFGGPDSGQPQHF.

This clone was observed once. The chain carries TRBV18 and TRBJ1-5; 7 nucleotides align to TRBD1. Germline CDR1 and CDR2: KGHSH and LQKENI. Trimming at V came to 8 bases and at J to 4 bases, leaving 14 bases not matched to a gene. The CDR3 consists of 16 residues. The CDR3 DNA sequence: TGTGCCAGCAACAAAGGGGGCCAGGGTGGGAATCAGCCCCAGCATTTT. Residues: CASNKGGQGGNQPQHF.

CDR3 region: CASKTGRRGVREAFF. CDR3 coding DNA: TGTGCCAGTAAGACCGGGAGGAGGGGAGTCCGGGAAGCTTTCTTT. The rearrangement links TRBV19 to TRBJ1-1, with D possibly TRBD1 on 5 matching bases. CDR1 LNHDA and CDR2 SQIVND come from the germline V gene (reference sequence). Trimming left V 7 bases short and J 8 bases short, with 23 bases between. This CDR3 region has 15 residues.

The chain carries TRBV7-2 and TRBJ2-7; 11 bases are shared with TRBD2. The germline V gene has CDR1 SGHTA and CDR2 FQGNSA. J was trimmed by 2 bases and V by 5 bases; bases with no gene match: 5. CDR3 length equals 15 residues. The CDR3 region has the DNA TGTGCCAGCAGCAATCCGGGACTAGCGGCCTACGAGCAGTACTTC. Translated, it gives CASSNPGLAAYEQYF.

V and J are TRBV7-2 and TRBJ1-1; the match to TRBD1 covers 7 bases. The V gene's germline CDR1 is SGHTA and CDR2 FQGNSA. The CDR3 runs to 13 residues. The ends lost 5 bases at V and 6 bases at J; junction bases unmatched: 6. The CDR3 loop reads CASSHRGTAEAFF. The DNA of the CDR3 is TGTGCCAGCAGCCACAGGGGTACCGCTGAAGCTTTCTTT.

The V gene is TRBV3-1 (or the pseudogene TRBV3-2), the J gene TRBJ2-7; 7 bases are a match to TRBD1. V dropped 4 bases and J dropped 2; count of bases not matched to a gene: 11. Germline-derived CDR1 and CDR2 are LGHDT and YNNKEL (reference sequence). This CDR3 region has 16 residues. CDR3 amino acids: CASSRHNLGQTYEQYF. The CDR3 DNA is TGTGCCAGCAGCCGACATAACTTGGGACAGACCTACGAGCAGTACTTC.

This clone has just a few counts. A read error may account for a junction end that differs from germline. The rearrangement uses TRBV29-1 and TRBJ2-7; maybe TRBD1 (6 bases). The CDR3 has 10 amino acids. Germline V gives CDR1 SQVTM, CDR2 ANQGSEA. CDR3 sequence: CSVEDREQYF. DNA for the CDR3: TGCAGCGTGGAAGACAGGGAGCAGTACTTC.

This sequence joins TRBV30 and TRBJ1-1, with D tentatively TRBD1 (6 bases). The CDR3 has 15 residues. Trimming removed 3 bases at V and 1 base at J, with 15 bases between. Germline lookup yields CDR1 GTSNPN and CDR2 SVGIG (reference sequence). CDR3 residues: CAWSLGGGGNTEAFF. The CDR3 coding sequence is TGTGCCTGGAGCCTAGGGGGAGGGGGGAACACTGAAGCTTTCTTT.

J is TRBJ1-6 and V is TRBV9; D is unresolved. In germline, CDR1 is SGDLS, CDR2 YYNGEE. The germline V and J ends were trimmed by 4 bases and 6 bases, with 11 bases remaining between them. The CDR3 loop spans 14 amino acids. CDR3: CASSFRVGNSPLHF. CDR3 nucleotide sequence: TGTGCCAGCAGCTTTCGGGTTGGTAATTCACCCCTCCACTTT.

The rearrangement joins TRBV21-1 to TRBJ1-5. TRBV21-1 is a recognized pseudogene. This CDR3 has 16 residues. This CDR3 is CASSPRMRGSNQPQHF. The CDR3 nucleotides are TGTGCCAGCAGCCCCCGGATGCGGGGAAGCAATCAGCCCCAGCATTTT.

The gene calls are TRBV19 and TRBJ2-2; TRBD2 aligns across 11 bases. This CDR3 contains 18 residues. CDR1 and CDR2 from the germline V gene are LNHDA and SQIVND (reference sequence). Trimming removed 6 bases from V and 0 bases from J; junction bases left unmatched: 9. Written as DNA, the CDR3 is TGTGCCAGTAGCCCCTGGGCTAGCGGGGGGACGAACACCGGGGAGCTGTTTTTT. This codes for CASSPWASGGTNTGELFF.

The chain uses TRBV5-1 and TRBJ1-6; 10 bases agree with TRBD1. V trimming: 3 bases; J trimming: 5 bases; junction bases outside the gene matches: 5. The CDR3 contains 16 residues. Germline V gives CDR1 SGHRS, CDR2 YFSETQ. The CDR3 DNA is TGCGCCAGCAGCTGGACAGGGGGTCCGGATAATTCACCCCTCCACTTT. Translating gives CASSWTGGPDNSPLHF.

The chain couples TRBV15 to TRBJ2-2, with 7 bases fitting TRBD1. CDR3 length: 15 residues. Per germline, CDR1 LNHNV and CDR2 YYDKDF (reference sequence). With 1 base clipped from V and 1 base from J, the junction kept 0 bases outside the gene matches. In DNA, the CDR3 is TGTGCCACCAGCAGAGGACAGGGGAACACCGGGGAGCTGTTTTTT. Amino acids: CATSRGQGNTGELFF.

The chain carries TRBV7-8 and TRBJ2-6; D unresolved. CDR3 length equals 16 residues. Trimming left V 1 base short and J 4 bases short, with 11 bases between. Per germline, CDR1 SGHVS and CDR2 FQNEAQ. CDR3 residues: CASSLEAIVGANVLTF. The DNA for the CDR3 is TGTGCCAGCAGCTTAGAAGCCATAGTGGGGGCCAACGTCCTGACTTTC.

The J gene is TRBJ1-5, the V gene TRBV19; D may be TRBD1 (5 bases). CDR1 and CDR2 (germline): LNHDA, SQIVND (reference sequence). Deletions cut 2 bases from V and 7 bases from J, with 12 bases between. The CDR3 has 14 residues. This CDR3 reads CASSISKRGQPQHF. The CDR3 DNA sequence: TGTGCCAGTAGTATAAGTAAGCGGGGCCAGCCCCAGCATTTT.

The chain carries TRBV5-1 and TRBJ1-5; D ambiguous. The V end was cut by 0 bases, the J end by 4 bases, with 8 bases between. Germline assignment: CDR1 SGHRS and CDR2 YFSETQ. The CDR3 extends over 14 amino acids. CDR3 DNA: TGCGCCAGCAGCTTGGGTGGGCTGAATCAGCCCCAGCATTTT. The encoded protein is CASSLGGLNQPQHF. The full variable domain, with the rest looked up from reference TRBV5-1 and TRBJ1-5, is KAGVTQTPRYLIKTRGQQVTLSCSPISGHRSVSWYQQTPGQGLQFLFEYFSETQRNKGNFPGRFSGRQFSNSRSEMNVSTLELGDSALYLCASSLGGLNQPQHFGDGTRLSIL.

The chain recombines TRBV24-1 with TRBJ2-1, with 8 bases identical to TRBD1. J was trimmed by 2 bases and V by 2 bases; bases with no gene match: 7. This CDR3 contains 17 residues. Germline CDR1 and CDR2: KGHDR and SFDVKD. The CDR3 region is CATSDSQGQGTYNEQFF. In DNA, the CDR3 is TGTGCCACCAGTGATTCCCAAGGACAGGGTACCTACAATGAGCAGTTCTTC.

V usage is TRBV18 and J usage is TRBJ1-5; 7 nucleotides match TRBD1. The CDR3 has 15 amino acids. Germline V gene lookup returns CDR1 KGHSH and CDR2 LQKENI. Trimming cost V 3 bases and J 0 bases; bases outside gene matches: 2. The CDR3 bases are TGTGCCAGCTCACCGGGACAGTTTAGCAATCAGCCCCAGCATTTT. This encodes CASSPGQFSNQPQHF.

The chain recombines TRBV7-9 with TRBJ2-3; TRBD2 matches 7 bases. Germline assignment: CDR1 SEHNR and CDR2 FQNEAQ (reference sequence). The V gene end was trimmed by 3 bases and the J gene end by 6 bases; junction bases not matched to a gene: 6. The CDR3 contains 14 residues. CDR3 sequence reads: CASSLAGGGDTQYF. The DNA of the CDR3 is TGTGCCAGCAGCTTGGCCGGGGGAGGGGATACGCAGTATTTT.

V is TRBV6-1 and J is TRBJ2-2, with 9 positions matching TRBD1. The J segment lost 4 bases and the V segment lost 3 bases, leaving 9 bases of the junction unmatched. CDR1 is MNHNS, CDR2 SASEGT, per germline. CDR3 length: 17 residues. The CDR3 is CASSEAGTGYSTGELFF. CDR3 DNA sequence: TGTGCCAGCAGTGAGGCGGGGACAGGGTATAGCACCGGGGAGCTGTTTTTT.

J is TRBJ2-1 and V is TRBV5-1, with TRBD2 identical over 11 bases. This CDR3 is 15 amino acids long. V lost 3 bases and J lost 5; bases outside the gene matches: 4. The germline CDR1 and CDR2 sequences are SGHRS and YFSETQ. CDR3 amino acids: CASSSSGGKHNEQFF. In DNA, the CDR3 is TGCGCCAGCAGCTCTAGCGGGGGGAAACACAATGAGCAGTTCTTC.